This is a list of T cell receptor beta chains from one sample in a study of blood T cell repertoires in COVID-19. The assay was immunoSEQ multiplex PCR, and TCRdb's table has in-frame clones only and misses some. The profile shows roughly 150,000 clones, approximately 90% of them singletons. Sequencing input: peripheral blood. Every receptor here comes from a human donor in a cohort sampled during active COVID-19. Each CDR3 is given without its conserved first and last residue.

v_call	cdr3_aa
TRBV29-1	SVARPNTGELF
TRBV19	ASSPPDRPFYEQY
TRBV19	ASSIGGQGASYEQY
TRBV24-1	ATSETGHINEQF
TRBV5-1	ASSTRVQGGEQY
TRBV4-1	ASSQDGDGNYGYT
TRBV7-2	ASSLALAQPQH
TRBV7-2	ASSFDSGAYEQY
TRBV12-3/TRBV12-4	ASSPRQGGEQY
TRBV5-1	ASSLIQGALGEQY
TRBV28	ASQRQDFNSGNTIY
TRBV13	ASSPTEWGDGEQY
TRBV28	ASSIEDTQY
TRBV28	ASSEGDLMNTEAF
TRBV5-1	ASSLGPPIAGGVGEQY
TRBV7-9	ASSAGTRATEAF
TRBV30	AWMPPDRGLSNQPQH
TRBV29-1	SVEGGGKAEAF
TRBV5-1	ASSPGKDQPQH
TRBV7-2	ASSLGTSGRSLSYEQY
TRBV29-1	SVGTDQETQY
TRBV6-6	ASSYRASSDEQY
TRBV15	ATSREGGWETQY